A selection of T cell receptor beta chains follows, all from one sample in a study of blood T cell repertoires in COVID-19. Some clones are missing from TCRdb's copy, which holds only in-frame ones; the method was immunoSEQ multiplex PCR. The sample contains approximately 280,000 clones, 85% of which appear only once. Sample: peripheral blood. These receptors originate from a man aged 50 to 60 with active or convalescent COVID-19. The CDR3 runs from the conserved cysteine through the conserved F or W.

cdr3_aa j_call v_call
CASSQDLAGRTDTQYF TRBJ2-3 TRBV4-1
CASSMRTGPTEQYF TRBJ2-7 TRBV19
CAISESRGLSNEQFF TRBJ2-1 TRBV10-3
CASSPEDRDLAFF TRBJ1-1 TRBV28
CASSYSRSSSYEQYF TRBJ2-7 TRBV6-5
CASSHRGTNTGELFF TRBJ2-2 TRBV4-1
CATSDGGLAEQETQYF TRBJ2-5 TRBV24-1
CASSLVGLAAGTYEQYF TRBJ2-7 TRBV11-2
CASRSSSYNEQFF TRBJ2-1 TRBV27
CAWSVLGGPQETQYF TRBJ2-5 TRBV30
CASSPRGQLNSPLHF TRBJ1-6 TRBV18
CASSSGNAYEQYF TRBJ2-7 TRBV11-2
CASSLGQGFVSTDTQYF TRBJ2-3 TRBV11-3
CASSQDPEGEEQYF TRBJ2-7 TRBV4-1
CASSLGGLAGYEQYF TRBJ2-7 TRBV11-2
CASSSSGWGTEAFF TRBJ1-1 TRBV5-1
CASTNLRDNMYNSPLHF TRBJ1-6 TRBV27
CAIGGSGTGDFFSYNSPLHF TRBJ1-6 TRBV10-3
CASSLGGAGPQHF TRBJ1-5 TRBV28
CASSLEGASGRERVADEQFF TRBJ2-1 TRBV11-2
CASDMTSGTSGTAFTDTQYF TRBJ2-3 TRBV5-4
CASSYGTTGNTIYF TRBJ1-3 TRBV6-6
CASSPHNGFGQGTGYTF TRBJ1-2 TRBV18
CASSLDVREGVGNQPQHF TRBJ1-5 TRBV7-8
CASSYSIGQGLQPQHF TRBJ1-5 TRBV6-2/TRBV6-3
CAWSVFQNTGELFF TRBJ2-2 TRBV30
CASSLMGTSGKYEQYF TRBJ2-7 TRBV7-2
CASSVDGRAPDTQYF TRBJ2-3 TRBV9
CASSSRQGVTNEQFF TRBJ2-1 TRBV5-5
CASRPWTGNYGYTF TRBJ1-2 TRBV28
CASSLSAGVRRTQYF TRBJ2-5 TRBV7-2
CASSLIAAGNTEAFF TRBJ1-1 TRBV18
CASSGSGNDNEQFF TRBJ2-1 TRBV5-4
CASSPGGPSYNEQFF TRBJ2-1 TRBV7-3
CASSNRLAGTRSYEQYF TRBJ2-7 TRBV21-1
CASSQNGQGGETQYF TRBJ2-5 TRBV3-1/TRBV3-2
CASRGGSGKPSYNEQFF TRBJ2-1 TRBV3-1/TRBV3-2
CASSLPSRGLFF TRBJ1-4 TRBV21-1
CASSDEQGTYNSPLHF TRBJ1-6 TRBV18
CASSSDSNEKLFF TRBJ1-4 TRBV12-3/TRBV12-4
CAWELEVETQYF TRBJ2-5 TRBV30
CASSLAGKSSYNEQFF TRBJ2-1 TRBV5-1
CASSLDGGAYGYTF TRBJ1-2 TRBV5-4
CASSLAGSRDQPQHF TRBJ1-5 TRBV7-9
CASSLDRGTEAFF TRBJ1-1 TRBV11-3
CASRRSGRDQETQYF TRBJ2-5 TRBV19
CAWSALFWGECTF TRBJ1-2 TRBV30
CASIRDRGSYGYTF TRBJ1-2 TRBV19
CASSQDTSGRYGTDTQYF TRBJ2-3 TRBV4-3
CASSLETGAKYF TRBJ2-7 TRBV7-3
CAARRGLSYNEQFF TRBJ2-1 TRBV10-3
CASSPGQGFLDYTF TRBJ1-2 TRBV4-3
CASSDPPGTGGGYTF TRBJ1-2 TRBV6-1
CASSLWGRYRVSDTQYF TRBJ2-3 TRBV5-5
CASRTGQGRSGTNEKLFF TRBJ1-4 TRBV23-1
CASSLIGGYTDTQYF TRBJ2-3 TRBV7-9
CASIRTGAYGYTF TRBJ1-2 TRBV28
CASSSTVTGELFF TRBJ2-2 TRBV7-3
CASSQASGGNQPQHF TRBJ1-5 TRBV4-1